There are a few counts of the clone carrying this TCR beta chain. What it binds is not known. Since all of the isolated RNA was reverse transcribed, expressed TCRB transcripts were what got sequenced. Each sample of naive, central memory or regulatory T cells had, on average, about 3.57 million reads. Using immunoSEQ multiplex PCR, the repertoire was profiled, and TCRdb retains in-frame clones only, with some absent. The profile shows 300,000 or so clones, approximately 15% of them singletons. This CDR3 spans 12 amino acids. V lost 7 bases and J lost 4, with 9 bases in between. The V gene's germline CDR1 is SGHRS and CDR2 YFSETQ. The data belong to a study of beta chain features in type 1 diabetes. Overall study findings and caveats: A cDNA-based sequencing approach could over-represent cells with high TCR expression. More deletions and fewer insertions at VDJ junctions were found in patients with type 1 diabetes. Across all four CD4+ subsets, people with type 1 diabetes showed modestly shorter TCRB CDR3s. TCRB rearrangement may or may not be influenced by HLA type; here this remained unresolved.

Source material: naive CD4+ T cells from blood. The V gene is TRBV5-1, the J gene TRBJ2-1, with TRBD2 as a possible D gene (5 bases). This sequence was found in a young man with type 1 diabetes. This CDR3 is CASGREYNEQFF. The CDR3 nucleotides are TGCGCCAGCGGAAGGGAGTACAATGAGCAGTTCTTC.